A selection of T cell receptor beta chains follows, all from one sample in a study of Tregs in tolerant kidney transplant recipients. Clones were sequenced by immunoSEQ multiplex PCR, and TCRdb holds only the in-frame ones, with some missing. Of 90,000 or so clones listed, approximately 93% are singletons. Here the sequenced sample was CD4+ T cells from blood (PBMCs), taken 12 months after the transplant. These receptors were collected from a human patient who received a combined kidney and bone marrow transplant. Among the T cells, some may be from the graft donor. The CDR3 runs from the conserved cysteine through the conserved F or W. D genes are given only for firm matches. Size values are once, few and many counts, or a class for expanded clones, and some rows have none.

cdr3_length j_call clone_size v_call d_call cdr3_nt cdr3_aa
17 TRBJ2-7 NA TRBV18 NA TGTGCCAGCTCACCACTTCCTAGTTCAATAAGGGGTTCGGAGCAGTACTTC CASSPLPSSIRGSEQYF
16 TRBJ1-1 NA TRBV7-2 NA TGTGCCAGCAGCTTCCCCGGGAGGGGGATGGTGACTGAAGCTTTCTTT CASSFPGRGMVTEAFF
14 TRBJ2-7 NA TRBV25-1 TRBD2 TGTGCCAGCAGTGAGGGACTAGATCTAAGCGAGCAGTACTTC CASSEGLDLSEQYF
14 TRBJ1-2 NA TRBV6-5 NA TGTGCCAGCAGTTTCGGACTGTTGAACTATGGCTACACCTTC CASSFGLLNYGYTF
17 TRBJ2-4 NA TRBV7-8 TRBD2 TGTGCCAGCAGCGACAGGCGGGGGGGGCTAGCCAAAAACATTCAGTACTTC CASSDRRGGLAKNIQYF
12 TRBJ1-2 NA TRBV19 NA TGTGCCAGTAGCTTGACAGTCTATGGCTACACCTTC CASSLTVYGYTF
14 TRBJ2-4 few TRBV2 NA TGTGCCAGCAGTGACGAACAGGGTGGGGACATTCAGTACTTC CASSDEQGGDIQYF
15 TRBJ1-3 NA TRBV27 TRBD1 TGTGCCAGCAGTCGACAGGGTCTGCGTGGAAACACCATATATTTT CASSRQGLRGNTIYF
13 TRBJ2-7 NA TRBV4-3 NA TGCGCCAGCAGCCCAAACACAGGCTACGAGCAGTACTTC CASSPNTGYEQYF
13 TRBJ1-1 NA TRBV19 TRBD1 TGTGCCAGTACGGACAGGGCGGTGACTGAAGCTTTCTTT CASTDRAVTEAFF
17 TRBJ1-1 NA TRBV4-1 TRBD1 TGCGCCAGCAGCCGGCCGGGACAGAGGGGTTATAACACTGAAGCTTTCTTT CASSRPGQRGYNTEAFF
15 TRBJ1-2 NA TRBV27 TRBD1 TGTGCCAGCAGTATATCCGGGACAGGGGTTTCTGGCTACACCTTC CASSISGTGVSGYTF
14 TRBJ2-1 NA TRBV5-1 TRBD2 TGCGCCAGCAGTTTAGCGGGAGTGGGCAATGAGCAGTTCTTC CASSLAGVGNEQFF
14 TRBJ2-1 NA TRBV10-3 NA TGTGCCATCAGTGACAGAACCTCGTACAATGAGCAGTTCTTC CAISDRTSYNEQFF
14 TRBJ2-7 NA TRBV7-2 TRBD1 TGTGCCAGCAGCTTGGGACAGACATCTTACGAGCAGTACTTC CASSLGQTSYEQYF
11 TRBJ1-2 NA TRBV19 NA TGTGCCAGTAGTTGGGGCACGGGCTACACCTTC CASSWGTGYTF